A single sample gave rise to the 18 T cell receptor beta chains below, sequenced in a study of blood T cell repertoires in COVID-19 (dated by TCRdb to 2019 to 2021). Library generation was performed with the immunoSEQ multiplex PCR assay. TCRdb holds this immuneACCESS table with in-frame rearrangements only. Some clones are missing; in checked studies, unresolved V genes explain under half, and the rest has no known cause. The sample yields approximately 180,000 clones; 65% to 90% were counted once. The top ten clones comprise about 5.5% of the sample. The sample taken for sequencing was PBMCs or T cells enriched from blood (not recorded which). The receptors shown here come from a woman in her sixties or seventies with acute COVID-19.

In this sample, this clone turned up once. The rearrangement uses TRBV14 and TRBJ2-3; perhaps TRBD1 as D (5 bases). The CDR3 is 16 residues long. Germline-derived CDR1 and CDR2 are SGHDN and FVKESK. Trimming took off 0 bases at V and 5 bases at J, with 15 bases between the two ends. The CDR3, as DNA: TGTGCCAGCAGCCAAGATGGTGGGGCTTATTTAGATACGCAGTATTTT. Amino acids: CASSQDGGAYLDTQYF.

A few counts support this clone. The V gene is TRBV18, the J gene TRBJ1-2; TRBD1 is a possible D gene (5 bases). V was clipped by 0 bases and J by 4 bases, with 9 bases between them. This CDR3 has 14 residues. CDR1 and CDR2 from the germline V gene are KGHSH and LQKENI. CDR3 protein: CASSPPARVYGYTF. The CDR3 DNA reads TGTGCCAGCTCACCACCCGCCAGGGTCTATGGCTACACCTTC.

The CDR3 protein is CASSLSSGGTNEQFF. In DNA form, the CDR3 reads TGTGCCAGCAGTTTAAGTAGCGGGGGGACCAATGAGCAGTTCTTC. The genes are TRBV27 and TRBJ2-1, with TRBD2 identical over 10 bases. There are 15 residues in the CDR3. Per the germline V gene, CDR1 is MNHEY and CDR2 is SMNVEV (reference sequence). Trimming removed 2 bases from V and 6 bases from J; junction bases left unmatched: 4.

This sequence joins TRBV28 and TRBJ1-1; possible D gene TRBD1, 6 bases. This CDR3 has 15 residues. CDR1 and CDR2 (germline): MDHEN, SYDVKM. Trimming left V 2 bases short and J 2 bases short, with 12 bases between. CDR3 DNA sequence: TGTGCCAGCAGTTTAAGGGGGACAACAAACACTGAAGCTTTCTTT. This encodes CASSLRGTTNTEAFF.

This chain joins TRBV28 and TRBJ1-6; possible D gene TRBD1, 5 bases. Trimming took 6 bases from V and 10 from J, leaving 19 bases between them. This CDR3 has 15 residues. Germline V lookup: CDR1 MDHEN, CDR2 SYDVKM. This CDR3 reads CASSPLRARDSPLHF. For the CDR3, the DNA is TGTGCCAGCAGCCCGCTCCGGGCGCGGGACTCACCCCTCCACTTT.

The chain uses TRBV6-6 and TRBJ1-2, with D possibly TRBD1 on 5 matching bases. Germline-derived CDR1 and CDR2 are MNHNY and SVGAGI (reference sequence). This CDR3 is built from 14 residues. Trimming cost V 5 bases and J 7 bases, with 17 bases left between them. The CDR3 region has the DNA TGTGCCAGCAGTCCCGGCAGGGTAGGTGGTGGCTACACCTTC. Encoded protein: CASSPGRVGGGYTF.

The V and J genes are TRBV7-9 and TRBJ2-2; TRBD2 matches 13 bases. V shed 7 bases and J 0 bases; nucleotides not matched to a gene: 8. Germline CDR1 reads SEHNR; CDR2 reads FQNEAQ (reference sequence). CDR3 length equals 18 residues. CDR3 residues: CASTGKGLAGTNTGELFF. The CDR3 coding sequence is TGTGCCAGCACCGGGAAGGGACTAGCGGGGACGAACACCGGGGAGCTGTTTTTT.

The genes are TRBV19 and TRBJ2-5; 7 nucleotides line up with TRBD1. CDR1 is LNHDA, CDR2 SQIVND, per germline (reference sequence). The junction had 5 bases not matched to a gene; V was cut back by 5 bases and J by 2 bases. This CDR3 has 14 residues. DNA for the CDR3: TGTGCCAGTAGTGATGACAGGGCACAAGAGACCCAGTACTTC. Translating it yields CASSDDRAQETQYF.

This chain connects TRBV5-4 to TRBJ1-1; 7 bases agree with TRBD1. V was pared by 6 bases and J by 0 bases, with 8 bases of the junction left unmatched. Germline loops: CDR1 SGHNT, CDR2 YYREEE (reference sequence). The length of the CDR3 is 15 residues. The CDR3 spells CASIKTGTVNTEAFF. CDR3 nucleotides: TGTGCCAGCATCAAGACCGGGACAGTGAACACTGAAGCTTTCTTT.

V is TRBV6-2 or TRBV6-3 and J is TRBJ2-5; TRBD1 matches 8 bases. The CDR3 sequence is 14 residues long. Per the germline V gene, CDR1 is MNHEY and CDR2 is SVGEGT. The V gene end was trimmed by 8 bases and the J gene end by 0 bases; junction bases not matched to a gene: 5. The DNA of the CDR3 is TGTGCCAGCGGCCGACAGGGGTACCAAGAGACCCAGTACTTC. As protein: CASGRQGYQETQYF.

The chain's CDR3 is CASSPGIRQPQHF. CDR3 DNA sequence: TGTGCCAGTAGTCCAGGGATCCGACAGCCCCAGCATTTT. The chain carries TRBV19 and TRBJ1-5, with D perhaps matching TRBD1 (5 bases). The CDR3 runs to 13 residues. Germline V gene lookup returns CDR1 LNHDA and CDR2 SQIVND (reference sequence). Trimming pared 5 bases from V and 7 bases from J, leaving 12 bases between.

The chain has TRBV4-3 and TRBJ2-3; unclear D gene. This CDR3 is built from 14 residues. Germline assignment: CDR1 LGHNA and CDR2 YSLEER. Trimming pared 2 bases from V and 0 bases from J, leaving 6 bases between. Written as DNA, the CDR3 is TGCGCCAGCAGCCAACTTCCTAGCACAGATACGCAGTATTTT. Protein: CASSQLPSTDTQYF.

The chain employs TRBV24-1 and TRBJ2-1; a possible D gene is TRBD1 (6 bases). Germline V gene data show CDR1 as KGHDR and CDR2 as SFDVKD. Trimming cost V 4 bases and J 0 bases, with 9 bases left between them. The CDR3 spans 15 residues. CDR3 in amino acids: CATSDQGNSYNEQFF. CDR3 in DNA: TGTGCCACCAGTGACCAGGGGAACTCCTACAATGAGCAGTTCTTC.

This clone was observed a single time. The chain is built from TRBV9 and TRBJ2-1, with D unresolved. Trimming pared 0 bases from V and 0 bases from J, leaving 7 bases between. The CDR3 covers 15 residues. Per the germline V gene, CDR1 is SGDLS and CDR2 is YYNGEE. CDR3 sequence: CASSVGSSSYNEQFF. CDR3 nucleotides: TGTGCCAGCAGCGTAGGGTCGAGCTCCTACAATGAGCAGTTCTTC.

This clone was recorded once. The chain is built from TRBV5-1 and TRBJ2-5; D may be TRBD1 (6 bases). The CDR3 runs 16 residues. Trimming took off 0 bases at V and 5 bases at J, with 17 bases between the two ends. Per the germline V gene, CDR1 is SGHRS and CDR2 is YFSETQ. CDR3: CASSLGQAAYGETQYF. Here the CDR3 DNA reads TGCGCCAGCAGCTTGGGACAGGCTGCTTATGGGGAGACCCAGTACTTC. Full variable domain (outside the CDR3, taken from reference TRBV5-1 and TRBJ2-5): KAGVTQTPRYLIKTRGQQVTLSCSPISGHRSVSWYQQTPGQGLQFLFEYFSETQRNKGNFPGRFSGRQFSNSRSEMNVSTLELGDSALYLCASSLGQAAYGETQYFGPGTRLLVL.

V usage is TRBV20-1 and J usage is TRBJ1-2; D call uncertain. The germline gives CDR1 DFQATT, CDR2 SNEGSKA (reference sequence). The CDR3 is made up of 11 amino acids. V lost 2 bases and J lost 3, with 4 bases in between. The CDR3 loop is CSARRYYGYTF. CDR3 DNA sequence: TGCAGTGCTAGACGGTACTATGGCTACACCTTC.

This chain uses TRBV18 with TRBJ2-1; 10 bases agree with TRBD2. Germline CDR1 KGHSH, CDR2 LQKENI. The CDR3 has 15 residues. With V trimmed by 2 bases and J by 7 bases, 5 bases remained unmatched. CDR3 coding DNA: TGTGCCAGCTCACCATGGGGACTAGCGCGGAATGAGCAGTTCTTC. Its protein is CASSPWGLARNEQFF.

This clone was observed a few times. This sequence joins TRBV29-1 and TRBJ1-5; D not certain. V was trimmed by 7 bases and J by 0 bases, leaving 13 bases between them. Per germline, CDR1 SQVTM and CDR2 ANQGSEA. This CDR3 contains 14 residues. The CDR3 protein is CSASEDYSNQPQHF. The CDR3 nucleotides read TGCAGCGCCTCGGAGGATTATAGCAATCAGCCCCAGCATTTT.